One T cell receptor beta chain is described in this entry. Each participant's cohort was designated according to participant-reported clinical history. Original analysis: Reference gene primer amplification yielded estimated nucleated cell counts. TCRdb's copy holds only in-frame clones and misses some; the assay was immunoSEQ multiplex PCR. The D gene and trimming were derived from the DNA, and the V and J assignments and clone size from that table. Among under 200,000 clones, about 82% were seen once, and the ten largest hold about 5.6%. These data come from a study of blood T cell repertoires in COVID-19. Study in general: There were acute and convalescent COVID-19 samples, and they came from the United States, Italy and Spain. The analysed material was cDNA or gDNA that came from T cells, B-cell-depleted T cells, or PBMCs.

The CDR3 totals 16 residues. Germline trimming cut 1 base from V and 3 bases from J; bases unmatched to any gene: 6. Germline V CDR1 and CDR2: SGHTA, FQGTGA. Sequenced material: PBMCs or T cells enriched from blood (not recorded which). The chain couples TRBV7-3 to TRBJ2-1, with TRBD2 matching 7 bases. The source of this sequence is a man aged 40-50 years with acute COVID-19. The chain's CDR3 is CASSLMGGSNYNEQFF. CDR3 in DNA: TGTGCCAGCAGCTTAATGGGCGGGAGTAACTACAATGAGCAGTTCTTC.